Listed below are T cell receptor beta chains from one sample, sequenced in a study of T cell responses to AZD1222 COVID-19 vaccine. TCRdb's table, derived via immunoSEQ multiplex PCR, lists solely in-frame clones and lacks some. The repertoire consists of over 30,000 clones, with about 88% occurring once and the leading ten covering around a quarter. The sequences come from peripheral blood, collected 28 days after the second dose of the MenACWY control vaccine. Receptors were obtained from an adult who received the MenACWY meningococcal vaccine as a control. The CDR3 runs from the conserved cysteine through the conserved F or W. A D gene is named only where the DNA matches it firmly. Expanded clones get a size class; other rows say once, few or many, or leave the size out.

>TRBV10-3|NA|TRBJ2-1|few
CAISDAPRNEQFF
TGTGCCATCAGTGACGCTCCGAGGAATGAGCAGTTCTTC
>TRBV28|NA|TRBJ2-7|NA
CASTSGYEQYF
TGTGCCAGCACCTCGGGCTACGAGCAGTACTTC
>TRBV28|NA|TRBJ1-1|NA
CASSLLRRTEAFF
TGTGCCAGCAGTTTGCTCCGGCGGACTGAAGCTTTCTTT
>TRBV6-5|NA|TRBJ2-3|NA
CASRRDRSTDTQYF
TGTGCCAGCAGGAGGGACCGAAGCACAGATACGCAGTATTTT
>TRBV19|TRBD1|TRBJ2-3|NA
CASEDRGWADTQYF
TGTGCCAGCGAAGACAGGGGGTGGGCAGATACGCAGTATTTT
>TRBV7-3|NA|TRBJ2-7|NA
CASSRGGGEEQYF
TGTGCCAGCAGCCGAGGAGGGGGCGAGGAGCAGTACTTC
>TRBV4-2|TRBD2|TRBJ2-3|NA
CASSPLAGGSTDTQYF
TGTGCCAGCAGCCCTCTAGCGGGAGGGAGCACAGATACGCAGTATTTT
>TRBV7-9|NA|TRBJ1-4|once
CASSHKRRRDPHEKLFF
TGTGCCAGCAGCCATAAAAGGCGACGGGACCCGCATGAAAAACTGTTTTTT
>TRBV5-6|TRBD2|TRBJ2-7|NA
CASSLGLAGVQYF
TGTGCCAGCAGCTTGGGACTAGCGGGAGTTCAGTACTTC
>TRBV4-1|TRBD2|TRBJ2-2|NA
CASSHPGLAGNTGELFF
TGCGCCAGCAGCCATCCCGGACTAGCGGGAAACACCGGGGAGCTGTTTTTT
>TRBV7-7|NA|TRBJ2-2|NA
CASSLALTPDTGELFF
TGTGCCAGCAGCTTAGCGCTCACCCCAGACACCGGGGAGCTGTTTTTT
>TRBV11-2|TRBD2|TRBJ2-2|NA
CASSLDVFRAGGSGELFF
TGTGCCAGCAGCTTAGATGTTTTTAGAGCGGGAGGTTCCGGGGAGCTGTTTTTT
>TRBV29-1|NA|TRBJ1-2|NA
CSGLKGANYGYTF
TGCAGCGGACTTAAGGGGGCTAACTATGGCTACACCTTC
>TRBV5-6|TRBD1|TRBJ2-7|NA
CASTRTGFTLNEQYF
TGTGCCAGCACCCGGACAGGGTTCACTCTTAACGAGCAGTACTTC
>TRBV6-5|NA|TRBJ2-5|NA
CASSGNQETQYF
TGTGCCAGCAGCGGGAACCAAGAGACCCAGTACTTC
>TRBV15|NA|TRBJ1-1|NA
CATSRDLRGMNTEAFF
TGTGCCACCAGCAGAGATCTTAGGGGGATGAACACTGAAGCTTTCTTT
>TRBV19|TRBD1|TRBJ2-2|NA
CASSPLRGLGTGELFF
TGTGCCAGTAGTCCCCTAAGGGGGCTAGGGACCGGGGAGCTGTTTTTT
>TRBV10-3|TRBD1|TRBJ2-7|NA
CAISARDRGTYEQYF
TGTGCCATCAGTGCGCGTGACAGGGGGACCTACGAGCAGTACTTC
>TRBV6-5|NA|TRBJ1-2|NA
CASSPRSDYGYTF
TGTGCCAGCAGTCCCCGGTCGGACTATGGCTACACCTTC
>TRBV6-4|NA|TRBJ2-7|NA
CASIGGNYEQYF
TGTGCCAGCATAGGCGGAAACTACGAGCAGTACTTC
>TRBV6-1|TRBD1|TRBJ2-7|NA
CASSERQGITAYEQYF
TGTGCCAGCAGTGAGCGACAGGGGATTACAGCCTACGAGCAGTACTTC
>TRBV19|TRBD2|TRBJ2-2|NA
CASRGMGLAVASGELFF
TGTGCCAGTAGGGGGATGGGACTAGCGGTTGCAAGCGGGGAGCTGTTTTTT
>TRBV19|NA|TRBJ2-1|NA
CATPETATHNEQFF
TGTGCCACGCCGGAGACGGCGACACACAATGAGCAGTTCTTC
>TRBV5-4|NA|TRBJ2-3|NA
CASSLEWKDTQYF
TGTGCCAGCAGCTTAGAATGGAAAGATACGCAGTATTTT
>TRBV30|NA|TRBJ1-2|NA
CAWGVSGYTF
TGTGCCTGGGGTGTATCGGGCTACACCTTC
>TRBV4-1|TRBD1|TRBJ1-1|NA
CASSQTGQTEAFF
TGCGCCAGCAGCCAGACAGGGCAGACTGAAGCTTTCTTT
>TRBV28|NA|TRBJ2-5|NA
CASSFLGGRETQYF
TGTGCCAGCAGTTTCCTGGGAGGTCGGGAGACCCAGTACTTC
>TRBV7-3|NA|TRBJ2-7|NA
CASSRDGSYEQYF
TGTGCCAGCAGCCGTGACGGCTCCTACGAGCAGTACTTC
>TRBV10-2|NA|TRBJ2-5|NA
CASSADTSQETQYF
TGCGCCAGCAGTGCTGACACCAGCCAAGAGACCCAGTACTTC
>TRBV4-2|NA|TRBJ2-1|NA
CASSQAGSSYNEQFF
TGTGCCAGCAGCCAAGCGGGGAGCTCCTACAATGAGCAGTTCTTC
>TRBV5-1|TRBD1|TRBJ2-3|NA
CASSWRDRATDTQYF
TGCGCCAGCAGCTGGAGGGACAGGGCTACAGATACGCAGTATTTT
>TRBV7-9|TRBD1|TRBJ2-7|NA
CASSLGPAPPRDRGHEQYF
TGTGCCAGCAGCTTAGGTCCCGCCCCCCCGCGGGACAGGGGGCACGAGCAGTACTTC
>TRBV6-5|TRBD1|TRBJ1-1|NA
CASSLTGATEAFF
TGTGCCAGCAGTTTGACAGGGGCTACTGAAGCTTTCTTT